This T cell receptor beta chain was sequenced during a study of T-cell memory formation after mild COVID-19 (dated by TCRdb to the early 2020s). In the study overall: Most TCR sequence clusters were specific to one of the two donors. In a couple of donors, T-cell clones that expanded and contracted after mild COVID-19 were followed by sequencing TCRalpha and TCRbeta repertoires longitudinally. Two young, previously healthy adult volunteers, one female and one male, were included in the cohort. Beyond this particular receptor, the publication reports: Some responding clones were detected in pre-infection memory, suggesting pre-existing cross-reactive memory T cells joined the SARS-CoV-2 response. SARS-CoV-2 specificity of the second-wave clones peaking on day 37 was not confirmed. Clones that contracted from day 15 to 85 showed balanced CD4/CD8 phenotypes, whereas a second wave of clones that expanded from day 15 to 37 leaned towards CD4+. The study covered only a couple of mild cases, and larger cohorts including severe cases with pre-infection samples were considered necessary. Contracting CD4+ clones were found mainly in CM and EM memory subsets, while CD8+ clones were enriched in EMRA.

From a lookup of the germline V gene, CDR1 and CDR2 are MGHRA and YSYEKL. The germline ends are 6 bases apart after V is trimmed by 1 base and J by 4 bases. The CDR3 covers 13 residues, taking in both the cysteine and the phenylalanine. CDR3 DNA only is kept here, 39 bases in frame from base 1. Sequencing was carried out with an Illumina NovaSeq 6000. cDNA libraries for TCRalpha and TCRbeta were prepared by 5'RACE using constant-segment primers, with sample barcodes and unique molecular identifiers added. RNA was extracted from every sample with Trizol reagent. The libraries were amplified in two PCR steps, and the second step added a second sample barcode and Illumina TruSeq adapters. Libraries were sequenced on an Illumina NovaSeq with 2 x 150 bp paired-end reads. The authors processed their data as follows. Reads were demultiplexed and collapsed into UMI-guided consensus sequences with migec v1.2.7. Using mixcr v2.1.11, UMI consensuses were aligned to TRA and TRB V and J templates and then assembled into clonotypes. A clonotype was counted as expanded or contracted only if both edgeR and NoisET called the change significant, with noise models trained on biological replicates. edgeR calls used a false discovery rate-adjusted p below 0.01 and a log2 fold-change threshold of 1. As an exploratory analysis of dynamics, max-normalized trajectories of the 1000 most abundant clonotypes were examined by PCA with hierarchical clustering. Separately sequenced CD4+ and CD8+ repertoires were used to assign the CD4 or CD8 phenotype of responding clones. TCRdb cleaned the public reads at Q25 with fastp, built clones with MiXCR and kept in-frame beta chains. For every CDR3 protein sequence, its rows merge into one entry that carries the most common genes and DNA. These V and J calls originate from TCRdb's pipeline instead of the authors' own analysis. The table for this sample lists about 240,000 distinct CDR3 sequences; roughly a tenth of them were counted only once. The ten most abundant clones make up approximately 20% of the sample.

Concerning this clonotype: Its cognate antigen has yet to be identified. The record has no base qualities; no much larger clone is one base away.

Ficoll-Paque density gradient centrifugation was the method used to isolate PBMCs. The sample comprised PBMCs or a T cell subset sorted from them (not recorded which). Recombination connected TRBV4-1 to TRBJ2-3, with the D segment identity uncertain. The receptor comes from a man between 18 and 35 years old who had mild COVID-19 (a few samples of this study predate the infection). The sample titles of this study are shuffled in the database, so cell type and time point are left out; the donor was told from shared clones. The CDR3 loop reads CASSQVGSDTQYF. The bases read TGCGCCAGCAGCCAAGTCGGCTCAGATACGCAGTATTTT.